This TCR beta chain was captured in a study of response to subunit inactivated influenza vaccine. In its sample, this clonotype was seen a few times. Germline V lookup: CDR1 SQVTM, CDR2 ANQGSEA. The CDR3 sequence is 14 residues long. V gave up 4 bases and J gave up 3 bases; unmatched junction bases: 5. TCRdb itself ran the RT-PCR reads through MiXCR, one entry per CDR3 protein. The data show some 550,000 distinct CDR3 sequences, under 30% seen once. These data also formed part of another study, on T cells expressing NK-cell markers. As that report states: In generating TCR beta cDNA, 5'RACE template switching with UMIs was used.

V and J are TRBV29-1 and TRBJ1-4, with 7 nucleotides matching TRBD1. The material was CD4+ T cells sorted from PBMCs, obtained 12 days after vaccination. This TCR was sampled from a man aged 45 to 65 who received an inactivated influenza vaccine. CDR3 coding DNA: TGCAGCGTTGGACCCGGGACAGCTAATGAAAAACTGTTTTTT. Encoded protein: CSVGPGTANEKLFF. Supplemented by reference TRBV29-1 and TRBJ1-4, the full variable domain reads SAVISQKPSRDICQRGTSLTIQCQVDSQVTMMFWYRQQPGQSLTLIATANQGSEATYESGFVIDKFPISRPNLTFSTLTVSNMSPEDSSIYLCSVGPGTANEKLFFGSGTQLSVL.